These T cell receptor beta chains were read from a single sample in a study of multiple sclerosis patients with progressive multifocal leukoencephalopathy. Repertoires were generated with immunoSEQ multiplex PCR, while TCRdb's copy carries only in-frame clones and drops some. The table shows about 30,000 clones, with roughly 90% occurring only once. The specimen was PBMCs, collected from a patient treated with natalizumab. The receptors were gathered from a human donor with multiple sclerosis. Both conserved end residues are part of each CDR3. A D gene is named only where the DNA matches it firmly. Size is omitted from some rows. Given values are once, few, many or a class for expanded clones.

CDR3nt | CDR3aa | len | d_gene | j_gene | abundance | v_gene
TGTGCCAGCAGCTTAGTCCGGCCCGGAAACACCATATATTTT | CASSLVRPGNTIYF | 14 | - | TRBJ1-3 | - | TRBV7-8
TGTGCCACCAGCAGAGAGGGGGAGACCCAGTACTTC | CATSREGETQYF | 12 | - | TRBJ2-5 | - | TRBV15
TGTGCCAGCAGTGAGCCCATGGGCAATGAGCAGTTCTTC | CASSEPMGNEQFF | 13 | - | TRBJ2-1 | - | TRBV2
TGTGCCAGCAGCTTCGACACCGACAATGAGCAGTTCTTC | CASSFDTDNEQFF | 13 | - | TRBJ2-1 | - | TRBV11-3
TGTGCCACCAAGACCGGGACGTCGAACTATGGCTACACCTTC | CATKTGTSNYGYTF | 14 | - | TRBJ1-2 | - | TRBV19
TGTGCCAGCAGCCAAGCCATTAAGGAGATCTCCCACGAGCAGTACTTC | CASSQAIKEISHEQYF | 16 | - | TRBJ2-7 | - | TRBV7-2
TGCGCCAGCAGCCAAGCTCAGGGCCTCGGCGAGCAGTACTTC | CASSQAQGLGEQYF | 14 | - | TRBJ2-7 | - | TRBV4-3
TGCGCCAGCAGCACCCGTCCCCAGGGGATGAACACCGGGGAGCTGTTTTTT | CASSTRPQGMNTGELFF | 17 | - | TRBJ2-2 | - | TRBV5-1
TGTGCCAGTAGTATAGTAGGGTTCAATCAGCCCCAGCATTTT | CASSIVGFNQPQHF | 14 | - | TRBJ1-5 | - | TRBV19
TGTGCCAGCTCACCCGTCGCGACTAGCGGGAGGTACCCCAATGAGCAGTTCTTC | CASSPVATSGRYPNEQFF | 18 | TRBD2 | TRBJ2-1 | - | TRBV18
TGTGCCAGTAGCTTCGGGTTCGGCTCCTACAATGAGCAGTTCTTC | CASSFGFGSYNEQFF | 15 | - | TRBJ2-1 | - | TRBV19
TGTGCCAGCAGTGAAGCGGGACAGGACTACGAGCAGTACTTC | CASSEAGQDYEQYF | 14 | TRBD1 | TRBJ2-7 | - | TRBV2
TGTGCCAGCAGTCGCGACTGGAGCACAGATACGCAGTATTTT | CASSRDWSTDTQYF | 14 | - | TRBJ2-3 | - | TRBV6-5
TGTGCCAGCAGTGAAGCGGGAGTTTTTATCTACGAGCAGTACTTC | CASSEAGVFIYEQYF | 15 | TRBD2 | TRBJ2-7 | few | TRBV6-4
TGTGCCAGCAGTGAACACAGGGGCTATGGCTACACCTTC | CASSEHRGYGYTF | 13 | TRBD1 | TRBJ1-2 | - | TRBV25-1
TGTGCCAGCAGCTTAAGGGGGCAGACCACTGAAGCTTTCTTT | CASSLRGQTTEAFF | 14 | TRBD1 | TRBJ1-1 | once | TRBV7-6
TGCAGTGCTACCATGGGGGGGCCGCCGTACTTC | CSATMGGPPYF | 11 | - | TRBJ2-7 | - | TRBV20-1
TGTGCCAGTAGCCTAATCCCCACGACAGGCTATGGCTACACCTTC | CASSLIPTTGYGYTF | 15 | - | TRBJ1-2 | - | TRBV19
TGTGCCAGCAGGCCGGATCTTAATGGGTCCCCTGAAGCTTTCTTT | CASRPDLNGSPEAFF | 15 | - | TRBJ1-1 | - | TRBV5-4
TGTGCCAGCAGTTTACCGGGACAGGGCTCCGAGCAGTACTTC | CASSLPGQGSEQYF | 14 | TRBD1 | TRBJ2-7 | once | TRBV28
TGCGCCAGCAGCTCGGGACAGGGTACAGATACGCAGTATTTT | CASSSGQGTDTQYF | 14 | TRBD1 | TRBJ2-3 | few | TRBV5-1
TGCGCCAGCAGCTTGGGCCCCCTGAAGGTAGGGACTGAAGCTTTCTTT | CASSLGPLKVGTEAFF | 16 | - | TRBJ1-1 | - | TRBV5-1
TGCGCCAGCAGCCAAGATGGAGGGGCGAAAGGGGCCTACGAGCAGTACTTC | CASSQDGGAKGAYEQYF | 17 | - | TRBJ2-7 | - | TRBV4-3
TGTGCCAGCAGCTTAGGTGGTGGGTACAATGAGCAGTTCTTC | CASSLGGGYNEQFF | 14 | - | TRBJ2-1 | once | TRBV7-2
TGTGCCAGCAGCTTAGAAGGCCGGGGGGGGCTTGGCTACACCTTC | CASSLEGRGGLGYTF | 15 | - | TRBJ1-2 | - | TRBV7-2
TGTGCTAGTGGTTTGACCGAGCGGGGTGGGCAGTATTTT | CASGLTERGGQYF | 13 | TRBD2 | TRBJ2-3 | - | TRBV12-5
TGCAGCGTATCCGACACATTAGCCAAAAACATTCAGTACTTC | CSVSDTLAKNIQYF | 14 | - | TRBJ2-4 | once | TRBV29-1
- | CASSFGPGARAYGYTF | 16 | - | TRBJ1-2 | few | TRBV28
TGTGCTAGCAGCTTGAGGACCGGGGAGCTGTTTTTT | CASSLRTGELFF | 12 | - | TRBJ2-2 | - | TRBV7-9
TGTGCTAGTGCCATACAGGAGGGGAATTCACCCCTCCACTTT | CASAIQEGNSPLHF | 14 | - | TRBJ1-6 | - | TRBV12-5
TGTGCCAGCAGCTTCCGGGACAGGGGGCAAGAGACCCAGTACTTC | CASSFRDRGQETQYF | 15 | TRBD1 | TRBJ2-5 | - | TRBV9
TGTGCCAGCAGTGGGGGGGGTTTGGGTGAAAAACTGTTTTTT | CASSGGGLGEKLFF | 14 | - | TRBJ1-4 | - | TRBV6-1
TGTGCCAGTAGTACGGGACAGAACACCGGGGAGCTGTTTTTT | CASSTGQNTGELFF | 14 | - | TRBJ2-2 | few | TRBV19
TGTGCCAGCAGCCAAGATCCCCCTGGACAGGGGGCAGTTTACGAGCAGTACTTC | CASSQDPPGQGAVYEQYF | 18 | TRBD1 | TRBJ2-7 | - | TRBV4-2
TGTGCCAGCAGCTTAGTCGACAGGGGAGGGGAAAAACTGTTTTTT | CASSLVDRGGEKLFF | 15 | TRBD1 | TRBJ1-4 | - | TRBV7-2
TGTGCCAGCAGTGCTGGTGATGAAGCTTTCTTT | CASSAGDEAFF | 11 | - | TRBJ1-1 | few | TRBV6-8
TGTGCCAGCAGGGGAGGAGATACGCAGTATTTT | CASRGGDTQYF | 11 | - | TRBJ2-3 | - | TRBV6-1
TGTGCCAGCAGCTCCTCCAGGAACACTGAAGCTTTCTTT | CASSSSRNTEAFF | 13 | - | TRBJ1-1 | - | TRBV7-2
TGTGCCTGGAGTTTTAGCGGGACCTACAATGAGCAGTTCTTC | CAWSFSGTYNEQFF | 14 | TRBD2 | TRBJ2-1 | - | TRBV30
TGTGCCAGCAGCCATGGGACGCGGGCGAGGGCCGAGCAGTACTTC | CASSHGTRARAEQYF | 15 | - | TRBJ2-7 | - | TRBV11-2
TGTGCCAGCGGAGGGGGCGGGGGCTTCGTAGATACGCAGTATTTT | CASGGGGGFVDTQYF | 15 | - | TRBJ2-3 | - | TRBV25-1
TGTGCCAGCTCACTCCGGGTTACAGGGGCCACAGATACGCAGTATTTT | CASSLRVTGATDTQYF | 16 | TRBD1 | TRBJ2-3 | - | TRBV18
TGTGCCAGCAGCTCTACAGGGCTTGGGGCCAACGTCCTGACTTTC | CASSSTGLGANVLTF | 15 | - | TRBJ2-6 | once | TRBV5-6
TGTGCCAGTAGTATAGGGTCACGTTTGGCTTTCTTT | CASSIGSRLAFF | 12 | - | TRBJ1-1 | - | TRBV19
TGTGCCAGCAGCTTAGGTCCGGGGGAACGCTACAATGAGCAGTTCTTC | CASSLGPGERYNEQFF | 16 | - | TRBJ2-1 | once | TRBV11-2
TGTGCCAGCAGCTTGGATAACTACGAGCAGTACTTC | CASSLDNYEQYF | 12 | - | TRBJ2-7 | - | TRBV5-4
TGCGCCAGCAGCCCTAACACAGATACGCAGTATTTT | CASSPNTDTQYF | 12 | - | TRBJ2-3 | - | TRBV5-1
TGCGCCAGCAGCCAAGAGGCCGGCTCTGGAAACACCATATATTTT | CASSQEAGSGNTIYF | 15 | - | TRBJ1-3 | - | TRBV4-3
TGTGCCAGCAGTACCTTACAGGGGCGGGGTACTGAAGCTTTCTTT | CASSTLQGRGTEAFF | 15 | TRBD1 | TRBJ1-1 | - | TRBV6-5
TGTGCCTGGAGTGTTGGCGGGAGCACAGATACGCAGTATTTT | CAWSVGGSTDTQYF | 14 | - | TRBJ2-3 | - | TRBV30
TGCGCCAGCAGCCAAGGCTGGGGGTTAGCCAAAAACATTCAGTACTTC | CASSQGWGLAKNIQYF | 16 | - | TRBJ2-4 | - | TRBV4-3
TGTGCCAGCAGCTTAGGAGGTAATCGCTACACCTTC | CASSLGGNRYTF | 12 | - | TRBJ1-2 | - | TRBV7-2
TGTGCCAGCAGCCCGGTTCGAGCGGGAGGAGAAGCAGATACGCAGTATTTT | CASSPVRAGGEADTQYF | 17 | TRBD2 | TRBJ2-3 | - | TRBV5-4
TGTGCCACCAGCAGGGACAGGGTAAATGAGCAGTTCTTC | CATSRDRVNEQFF | 13 | TRBD1 | TRBJ2-1 | - | TRBV15
TGTGCCAGCAGTCATAGGGAGGGAACAGGGGGTATCAAAAACATTCAGTACTTC | CASSHREGTGGIKNIQYF | 18 | - | TRBJ2-4 | - | TRBV2
TGCGCCAGCAGCATAGCCCAGACTAGCGGGACGTACGAGCAGTACTTC | CASSIAQTSGTYEQYF | 16 | TRBD2 | TRBJ2-7 | - | TRBV5-1
TGCAGCGTTAGGTTTTCGGACACTGAAGCTTTCTTT | CSVRFSDTEAFF | 12 | - | TRBJ1-1 | - | TRBV29-1
TGTGCCAGTAGTATAGGGTGGACAGGGGCCAGGAACACTGAAGCTTTCTTT | CASSIGWTGARNTEAFF | 17 | TRBD1 | TRBJ1-1 | - | TRBV19